The 10 T cell receptor beta chains listed next were all sequenced from one sample in a study of patients and donors after allogeneic stem cell transplantation. TCRdb processed the RT-PCR reads anew with MiXCR; each CDR3 protein has one entry. The table includes 57,000 or so distinct CDR3 sequences, more than 10% detected once. The sample was blood, either unsorted or a sorted T cell fraction (not recorded which). These receptors all stem from a human donor who was either an allogeneic HSCT recipient or a stem cell or donor lymphocyte infusion donor (not recorded which). It is not recorded whose cells these are; they may come from a transplant donor.

This clonotype was counted a few times. This chain uses TRBV5-5 with TRBJ2-6; unclear D gene. The V end was cut by 4 bases, the J end by 3 bases, with 8 bases between. Per germline, CDR1 SGHKS and CDR2 YYEKEE (reference sequence). This CDR3 has 14 residues. CDR3: CASSLTGGANVLTF. CDR3 DNA sequence: TGTGCCAGCAGCCTGACCGGTGGGGCCAACGTCCTGACTTTC.

This clonotype has only a few counts. This chain connects TRBV7-9 to TRBJ1-4, with TRBD1 matching 9 bases. The V and J ends lost 5 bases and 4 bases, in that order; junction bases with no gene match: 8. The CDR3 length is 16 residues. CDR1 SEHNR and CDR2 FQNEAQ come from the germline V gene (reference sequence). The DNA of the CDR3 is TGTGCCAGCAGCGCCCCGGGACAGGGCGATAATGAAAAACTGTTTTTT. It yields the protein CASSAPGQGDNEKLFF.

This clonotype was detected ten times or more. The chain carries TRBV6-5 and TRBJ1-1; perhaps TRBD1 as D (5 bases). The germline CDR1 and CDR2 sequences are MNHEY and SVGAGI. V dropped 6 bases and J dropped 3 bases, with 17 bases sitting between them. This CDR3 spans 15 amino acids. In DNA, the CDR3 is TGTGCCAGCAGCTCCAGACCACGACAGCACACTGAAGCTTTCTTT. This encodes CASSSRPRQHTEAFF.

The V and J genes are TRBV28 and TRBJ2-1, with D uncertain. The CDR3 spans 12 residues. Germline V gene sequence: CDR1 MDHEN, CDR2 SYDVKM. V was pared by 9 bases and J by 8 bases, with 14 bases between. This CDR3 is CASLEWFDEQFF. CDR3 DNA: TGTGCCAGTTTAGAGTGGTTCGATGAGCAGTTCTTC.

In DNA, the CDR3 is TGCAGCGTTGTGGGACAGCGGAATGAGCAGTTCTTC. Translating it yields CSVVGQRNEQFF. The V and J genes are TRBV29-1 and TRBJ2-1, with 7 positions matching TRBD1. V trimming: 4 bases; J trimming: 7 bases; junction bases outside the gene matches: 4. Germline lookup yields CDR1 SQVTM and CDR2 ANQGSEA. This CDR3 has 12 amino acids.

This clonotype was detected only a few times. This rearrangement joins TRBV6-5 to TRBJ2-1; D may be TRBD1 or TRBD2 (7 bases each). V gave up 2 bases and J gave up 6 bases, with 14 bases separating them. CDR1 is MNHEY, CDR2 SVGAGI, per germline. There are 15 residues in the CDR3. CDR3 amino acids: CASSYRQGGINEQFF. In DNA, the CDR3 is TGTGCCAGCAGTTACAGGCAGGGGGGGATCAATGAGCAGTTCTTC.

This rearrangement joins TRBV12-3 or TRBV12-4 to TRBJ2-2, with D unresolved. Trimming removed 5 bases from V and 3 bases from J, with 7 bases in between. This CDR3 spans 13 amino acids. The CDR3 sequence: CASSMRDTGELFF. The CDR3 DNA sequence: TGTGCCAGCAGTATGCGCGACACCGGGGAGCTGTTTTTT.

This clonotype occurred once. A single base separates this from a much larger clone, so it may be a read error. Since no conserved phenylalanine or tryptophan closes the CDR3, a read error is the likely cause. The chain carries TRBV10-3 and TRBJ1-1, with 8 bases matching TRBD1. The length of the CDR3 is 16 residues. Germline values: CDR1 ENHRY, CDR2 SYGVKD. J gave up 1 base and V 6 bases, and 10 bases lay outside the gene matches. CDR3: CAISRSGQGRNTEAFL. The CDR3, as DNA: TGTGCCATCAGCAGGTCCGGACAGGGCCGGAACACTGAAGCTTTCTTA.

This clonotype was seen ten or more times. The chain carries TRBV12-3 or TRBV12-4 and TRBJ1-2; D is uncertain. V shed 6 bases and J shed 6 bases, with 14 bases lying between them. CDR3 length equals 13 residues. The CDR3, as DNA: TGTGCCAGCAGCCTAGGAACGAGGGATGGCTACACCTTC. It is translated as CASSLGTRDGYTF.

This clonotype was found many times. The chain joins TRBV5-1 to TRBJ1-1; D might be TRBD1 (5 bases). The CDR3 totals 14 residues. Trimming removed 2 bases from V and 1 base from J, with 9 bases in between. Germline CDR1 SGHRS, CDR2 YFSETQ. CDR3 loop: CASSFTGQNTEAFF. CDR3 DNA sequence: TGCGCCAGCAGCTTTACAGGACAGAACACTGAAGCTTTCTTT.